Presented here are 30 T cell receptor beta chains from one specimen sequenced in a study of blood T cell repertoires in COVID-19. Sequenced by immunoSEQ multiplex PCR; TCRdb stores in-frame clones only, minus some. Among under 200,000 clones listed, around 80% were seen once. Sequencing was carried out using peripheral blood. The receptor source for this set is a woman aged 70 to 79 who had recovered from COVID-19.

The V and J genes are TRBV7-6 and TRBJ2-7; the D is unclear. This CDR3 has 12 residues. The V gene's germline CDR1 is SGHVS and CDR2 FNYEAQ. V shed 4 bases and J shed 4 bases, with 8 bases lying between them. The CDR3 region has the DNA TGTGCCAGCAGCTCTAACCGGTACGAGCAGTACTTC. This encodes CASSSNRYEQYF.

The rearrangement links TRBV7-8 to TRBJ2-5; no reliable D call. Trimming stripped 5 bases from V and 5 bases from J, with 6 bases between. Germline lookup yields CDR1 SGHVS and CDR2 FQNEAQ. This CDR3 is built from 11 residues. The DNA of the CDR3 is TGTGCCAGCAGCCCACGGGAGACCCAGTACTTC. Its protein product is CASSPRETQYF.

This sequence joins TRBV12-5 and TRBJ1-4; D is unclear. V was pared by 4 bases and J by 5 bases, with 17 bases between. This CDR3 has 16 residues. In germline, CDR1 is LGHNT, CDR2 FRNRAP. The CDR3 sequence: CASGSAPGGLNEKLFF. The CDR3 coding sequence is TGTGCTAGTGGTTCCGCCCCAGGTGGGCTCAATGAAAAACTGTTTTTT.

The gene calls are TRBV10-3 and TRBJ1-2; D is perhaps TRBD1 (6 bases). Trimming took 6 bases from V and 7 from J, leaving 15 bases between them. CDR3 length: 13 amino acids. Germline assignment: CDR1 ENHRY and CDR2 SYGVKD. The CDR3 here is CAISRGADGGYTF. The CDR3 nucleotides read TGTGCCATCAGCCGGGGGGCGGACGGTGGCTACACCTTC.

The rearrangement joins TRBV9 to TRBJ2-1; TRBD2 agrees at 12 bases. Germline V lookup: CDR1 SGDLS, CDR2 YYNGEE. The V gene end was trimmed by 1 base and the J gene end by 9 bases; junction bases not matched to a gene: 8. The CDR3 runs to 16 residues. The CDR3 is CASSVRLAGAGGEQFF. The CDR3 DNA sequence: TGTGCCAGCAGCGTAAGACTAGCGGGGGCCGGGGGTGAGCAGTTCTTC.

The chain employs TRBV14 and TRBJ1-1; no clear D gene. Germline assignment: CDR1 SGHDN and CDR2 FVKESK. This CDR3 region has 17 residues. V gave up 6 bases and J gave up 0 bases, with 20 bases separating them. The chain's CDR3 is CASSPRRRTGLNTEAFF. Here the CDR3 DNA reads TGTGCCAGCAGTCCTAGGCGTAGAACCGGCCTGAACACTGAAGCTTTCTTT.

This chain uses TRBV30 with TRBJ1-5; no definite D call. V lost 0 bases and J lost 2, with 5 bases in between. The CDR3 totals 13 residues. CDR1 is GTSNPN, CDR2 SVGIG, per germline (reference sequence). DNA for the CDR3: TGTGCCTGGAGTGTTGAGGGCAATCAGCCCCAGCATTTT. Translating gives CAWSVEGNQPQHF.

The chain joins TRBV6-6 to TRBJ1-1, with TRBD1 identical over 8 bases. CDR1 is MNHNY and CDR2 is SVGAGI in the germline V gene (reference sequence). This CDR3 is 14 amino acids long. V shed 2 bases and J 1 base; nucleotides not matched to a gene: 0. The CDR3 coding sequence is TGTGCCAGCAGTTACGGGACAGGGAACACTGAAGCTTTCTTT. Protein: CASSYGTGNTEAFF.

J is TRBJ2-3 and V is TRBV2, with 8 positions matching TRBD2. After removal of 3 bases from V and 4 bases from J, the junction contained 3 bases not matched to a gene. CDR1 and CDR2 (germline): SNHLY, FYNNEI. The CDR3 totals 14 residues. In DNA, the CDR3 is TGTGCCAGCAGTGACCGGGGGGGGGCAGATACGCAGTATTTT. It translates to CASSDRGGADTQYF. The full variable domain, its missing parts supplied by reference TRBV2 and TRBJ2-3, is EPEVTQTPSHQVTQMGQEVILRCVPISNHLYFYWYRQILGQKVEFLVSFYNNEISEKSEIFDDQFSVERPDGSNFTLKIRSTKLEDSAMYFCASSDRGGADTQYFGPGTRLTVL.

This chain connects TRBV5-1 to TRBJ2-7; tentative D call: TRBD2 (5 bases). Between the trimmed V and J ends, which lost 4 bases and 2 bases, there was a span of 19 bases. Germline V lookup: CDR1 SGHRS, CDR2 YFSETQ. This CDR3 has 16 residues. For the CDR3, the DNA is TGCGCCAGCAGCCGGAGTGTAGGAGGTCCCCCCTACGAGCAGTACTTC. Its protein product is CASSRSVGGPPYEQYF.

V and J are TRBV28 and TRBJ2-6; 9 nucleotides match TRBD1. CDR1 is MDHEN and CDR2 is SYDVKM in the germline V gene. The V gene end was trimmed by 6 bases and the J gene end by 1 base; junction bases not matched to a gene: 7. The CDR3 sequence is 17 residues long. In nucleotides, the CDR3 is TGTGCCAGCAGCGGGACAGGGAAGATATCTGGGGCCAACGTCCTGACTTTC. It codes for CASSGTGKISGANVLTF.

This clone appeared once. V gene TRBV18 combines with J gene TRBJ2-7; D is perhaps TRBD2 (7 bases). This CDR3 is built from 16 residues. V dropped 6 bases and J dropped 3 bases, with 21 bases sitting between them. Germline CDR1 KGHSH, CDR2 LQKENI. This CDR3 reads CASSLGGAVNLYEQYF. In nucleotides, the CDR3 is TGTGCCAGCTCCTTAGGGGGGGCGGTGAACCTCTACGAGCAGTACTTC.

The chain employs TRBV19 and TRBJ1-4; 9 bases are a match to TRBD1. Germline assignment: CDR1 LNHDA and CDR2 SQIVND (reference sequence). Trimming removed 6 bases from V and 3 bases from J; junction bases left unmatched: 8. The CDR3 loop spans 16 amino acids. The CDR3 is CASSPARQGANEKLFF. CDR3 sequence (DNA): TGTGCCAGTAGCCCCGCCCGACAGGGGGCTAATGAAAAACTGTTTTTT. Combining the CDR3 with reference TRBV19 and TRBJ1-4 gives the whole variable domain DGGITQSPKYLFRKEGQNVTLSCEQNLNHDAMYWYRQDPGQGLRLIYYSQIVNDFQKGDIAEGYSVSREKKESFPLTVTSAQKNPTAFYLCASSPARQGANEKLFFGSGTQLSVL.

CDR3 nucleotide sequence: TGTGCCTGGAGCCGGGACAGGTGGCCGGAGACCCAGTACTTC. It is translated as CAWSRDRWPETQYF. The V call is TRBV30, the J call TRBJ2-5; 8 nucleotides align to TRBD1. Per germline, CDR1 GTSNPN and CDR2 SVGIG (reference sequence). V trimming: 3 bases; J trimming: 5 bases; junction bases outside the gene matches: 8. The CDR3 runs to 14 residues.

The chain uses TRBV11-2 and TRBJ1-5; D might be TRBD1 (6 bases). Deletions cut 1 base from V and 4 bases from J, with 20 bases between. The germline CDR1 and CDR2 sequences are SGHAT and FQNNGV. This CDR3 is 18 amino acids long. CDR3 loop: CASSLVSRGGPLNQPQHF. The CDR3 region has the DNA TGTGCCAGCAGCTTAGTGAGTAGGGGGGGGCCCCTGAATCAGCCCCAGCATTTT.

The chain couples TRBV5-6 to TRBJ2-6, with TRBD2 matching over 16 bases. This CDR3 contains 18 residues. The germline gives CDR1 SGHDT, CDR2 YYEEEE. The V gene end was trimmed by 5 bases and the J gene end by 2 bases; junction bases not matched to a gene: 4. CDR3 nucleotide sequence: TGTGCCAGCAGACCGGGACTAGCGGGAGGGCCTGGGGCCAACGTCCTGACTTTC. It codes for CASRPGLAGGPGANVLTF.

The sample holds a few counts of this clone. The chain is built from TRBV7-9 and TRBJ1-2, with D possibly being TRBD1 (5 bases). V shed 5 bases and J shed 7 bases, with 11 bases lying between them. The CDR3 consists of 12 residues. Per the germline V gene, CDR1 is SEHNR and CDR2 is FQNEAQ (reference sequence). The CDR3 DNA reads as TGTGCCAGCAGCCCATACGGGGGTGGCTACACCTTC. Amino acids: CASSPYGGGYTF.

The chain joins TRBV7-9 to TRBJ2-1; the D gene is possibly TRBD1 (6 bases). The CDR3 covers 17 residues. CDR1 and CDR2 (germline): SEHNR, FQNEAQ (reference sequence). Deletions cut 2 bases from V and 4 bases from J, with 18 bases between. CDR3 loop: CASSLSSRGWGYNEQFF. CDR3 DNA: TGTGCCAGCAGCTTATCCTCCAGGGGCTGGGGGTACAATGAGCAGTTCTTC.

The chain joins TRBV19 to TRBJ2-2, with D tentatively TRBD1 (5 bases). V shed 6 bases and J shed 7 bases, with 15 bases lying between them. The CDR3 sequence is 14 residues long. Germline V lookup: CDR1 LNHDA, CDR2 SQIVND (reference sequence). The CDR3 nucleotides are TGTGCCAGTAGAATACCTCAGGGTAACGGGGAGCTGTTTTTT. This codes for CASRIPQGNGELFF.

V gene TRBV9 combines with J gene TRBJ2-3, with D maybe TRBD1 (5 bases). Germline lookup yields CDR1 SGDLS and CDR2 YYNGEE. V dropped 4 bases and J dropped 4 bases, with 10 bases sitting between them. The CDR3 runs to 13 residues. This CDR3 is CASSSRVSDTQYF. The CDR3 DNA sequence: TGTGCCAGCAGCAGCAGGGTGTCAGATACGCAGTATTTT.

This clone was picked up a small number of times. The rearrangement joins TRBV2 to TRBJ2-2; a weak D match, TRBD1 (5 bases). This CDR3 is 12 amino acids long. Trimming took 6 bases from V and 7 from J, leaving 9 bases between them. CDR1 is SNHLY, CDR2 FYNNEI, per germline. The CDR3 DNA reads TGTGCCAGCAGCAGGGCCGGCGGGGAGCTGTTTTTT. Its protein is CASSRAGGELFF.

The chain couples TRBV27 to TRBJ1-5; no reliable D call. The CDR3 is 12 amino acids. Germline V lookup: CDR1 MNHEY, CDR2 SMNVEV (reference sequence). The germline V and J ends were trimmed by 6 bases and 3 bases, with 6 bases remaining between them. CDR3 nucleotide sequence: TGTGCCAGCAGCCCCCTCAATCAGCCCCAGCATTTT. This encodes CASSPLNQPQHF.

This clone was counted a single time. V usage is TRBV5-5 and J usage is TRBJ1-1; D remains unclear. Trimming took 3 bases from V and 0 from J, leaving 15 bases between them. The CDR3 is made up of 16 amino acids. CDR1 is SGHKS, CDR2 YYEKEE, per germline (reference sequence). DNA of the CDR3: TGTGCCAGCAGCTCCCGTGGGGAGCTACTGAACACTGAAGCTTTCTTT. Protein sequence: CASSSRGELLNTEAFF. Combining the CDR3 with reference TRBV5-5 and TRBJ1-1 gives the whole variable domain DAGVTQSPTHLIKTRGQQVTLRCSPISGHKSVSWYQQVLGQGPQFIFQYYEKEERGRGNFPDRFSARQFPNYSSELNVNALLLGDSALYLCASSSRGELLNTEAFFGQGTRLTVV.

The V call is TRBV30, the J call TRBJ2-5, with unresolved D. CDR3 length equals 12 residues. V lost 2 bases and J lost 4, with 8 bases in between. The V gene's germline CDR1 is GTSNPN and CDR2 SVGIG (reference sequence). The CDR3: CAWSSRRETQYF. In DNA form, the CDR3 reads TGTGCCTGGAGTTCCCGGAGAGAGACCCAGTACTTC.

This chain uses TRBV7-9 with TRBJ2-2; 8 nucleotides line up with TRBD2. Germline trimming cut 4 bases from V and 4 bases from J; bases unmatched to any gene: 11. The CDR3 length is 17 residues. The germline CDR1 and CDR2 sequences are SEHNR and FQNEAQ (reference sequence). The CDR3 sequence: CASSSPSRGGGTGELFF. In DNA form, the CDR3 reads TGTGCCAGCAGCTCCCCTTCTCGGGGGGGCGGCACCGGGGAGCTGTTTTTT. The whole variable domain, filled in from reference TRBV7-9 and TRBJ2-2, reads DTGVSQNPRHKITKRGQNVTFRCDPISEHNRLYWYRQTLGQGPEFLTYFQNEAQLEKSRLLSDRFSAERPKGSFSTLEIQRTEQGDSAMYLCASSSPSRGGGTGELFFGEGSRLTVL.

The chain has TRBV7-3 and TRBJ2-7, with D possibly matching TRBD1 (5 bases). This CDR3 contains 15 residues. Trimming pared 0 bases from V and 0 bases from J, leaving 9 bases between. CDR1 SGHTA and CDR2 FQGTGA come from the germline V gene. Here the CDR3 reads CASSLTQGDSYEQYF. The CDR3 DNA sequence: TGTGCCAGCAGCTTAACGCAGGGCGACTCCTACGAGCAGTACTTC.

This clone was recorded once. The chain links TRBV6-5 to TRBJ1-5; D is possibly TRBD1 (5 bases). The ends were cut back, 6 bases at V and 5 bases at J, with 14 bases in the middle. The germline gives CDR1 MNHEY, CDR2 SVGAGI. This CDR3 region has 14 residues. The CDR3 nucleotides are TGTGCCAGCAGCCTCGTCCCACAGGATCAGCCCCAGCATTTT. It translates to CASSLVPQDQPQHF.

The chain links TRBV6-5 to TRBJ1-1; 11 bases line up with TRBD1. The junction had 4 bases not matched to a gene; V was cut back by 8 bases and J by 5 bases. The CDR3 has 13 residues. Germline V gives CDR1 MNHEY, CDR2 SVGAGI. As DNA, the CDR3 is TGTGCCAGCTTGGGACAGGGGGGAACTGAAGCTTTCTTT. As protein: CASLGQGGTEAFF.

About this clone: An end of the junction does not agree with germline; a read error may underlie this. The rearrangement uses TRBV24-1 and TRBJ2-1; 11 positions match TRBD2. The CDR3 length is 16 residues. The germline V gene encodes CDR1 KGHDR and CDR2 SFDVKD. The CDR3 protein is CAISDPLAGVWNEQFF. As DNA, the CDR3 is TGTGCCATCAGTGACCCACTAGCGGGAGTATGGAATGAGCAGTTCTTC.

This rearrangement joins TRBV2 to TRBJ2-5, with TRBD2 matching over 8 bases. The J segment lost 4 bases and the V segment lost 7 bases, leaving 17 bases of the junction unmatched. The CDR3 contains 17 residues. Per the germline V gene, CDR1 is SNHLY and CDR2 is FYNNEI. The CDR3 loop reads CASIPTPGGARRETQYF. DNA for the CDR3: TGTGCCAGCATCCCCACCCCCGGGGGGGCGAGGCGAGAGACCCAGTACTTC.